This TCR beta chain stems from a study of early T cells in non-severe SARS-CoV-2 infection. This clonotype has at least ten counts. Attached unique molecular identifiers marked individual cDNA molecules. TCRdb used MiXCR to reprocess the 5' RACE reads, holding one entry per CDR3 protein. This table has some 63,000 distinct CDR3 sequences, 13% appearing once. Input material: whole blood. This TCR derives from an adult who was a healthcare worker with PCR-confirmed SARS-CoV-2 infection or an uninfected control (not recorded which).

CDR3: CASSRDSSTDTQYF. Written as DNA, the CDR3 is TGTGCCAGCAGCCGTGACAGTAGCACAGATACGCAGTATTTT. The chain is built from TRBV7-9 and TRBJ2-3; D is possibly TRBD1 (5 bases). The length of the CDR3 is 14 residues. Trimming left V 5 bases short and J 0 bases short, with 9 bases between. Germline CDR1 and CDR2: SEHNR and FQNEAQ (reference sequence).